These 4 T cell receptor beta chains came from one sample sequenced in a study of PD-1 blockade in classical Hodgkin lymphoma. Following autologous stem cell transplantation, relapse occurred in every patient, and exposure to brentuximab vedotin varied. Profiling relied on immunoSEQ multiplex PCR, and the TCRdb table lists in-frame clones only, not all of them. The data contain around 66,000 clones, about 70% of them singletons. Specimen: peripheral blood mononuclear cells (PBMCs), collected before the second cycle of nivolumab. The origin of the receptors is a human donor with classical Hodgkin lymphoma.

The rearrangement uses TRBV29-1 and TRBJ2-1; tentatively, D is TRBD1 or TRBD2 (5 bases each). V dropped 7 bases and J dropped 14 bases, with 21 bases sitting between them. This CDR3 has 12 amino acids. The V gene's germline CDR1 is SQVTM and CDR2 ANQGSEA. The CDR3 region is CSAADGALTKFF. The CDR3 DNA sequence: TGCAGCGCTGCCGACGGGGCTCTAACAAAGTTCTTC.

J is TRBJ1-1 and V is TRBV15, with D perhaps matching TRBD1 (5 bases). Germline V CDR1 and CDR2: LNHNV, YYDKDF (reference sequence). Between the trimmed V and J ends, which lost 2 bases and 5 bases, there was a span of 15 bases. CDR3 length: 15 residues. The CDR3 sequence is CATSRTRDGVTEAFF. Here the CDR3 DNA reads TGTGCCACCAGCAGAACCAGGGACGGAGTTACTGAAGCTTTCTTT.

The V and J genes are TRBV19 and TRBJ2-7; 8 bases map to TRBD2. This CDR3 has 15 amino acids. Germline loops: CDR1 LNHDA, CDR2 SQIVND (reference sequence). Trimming at V came to 3 bases and at J to 4 bases, leaving 8 bases not matched to a gene. CDR3 amino acids: CASSISPGGQYEQYF. CDR3 nucleotides: TGTGCCAGTAGTATTTCCCCGGGAGGGCAATACGAGCAGTACTTC. Looking up the rest from reference TRBV19 and TRBJ2-7 gives the full variable domain: DGGITQSPKYLFRKEGQNVTLSCEQNLNHDAMYWYRQDPGQGLRLIYYSQIVNDFQKGDIAEGYSVSREKKESFPLTVTSAQKNPTAFYLCASSISPGGQYEQYFGPGTRLTVT.

This sequence joins TRBV29-1 and TRBJ2-2; possibly TRBD1 for D (6 bases). V lost 1 base to trimming and J lost 1 base, with 10 bases between them. CDR3 length: 15 residues. The germline V gene encodes CDR1 SQVTM and CDR2 ANQGSEA. The CDR3 reads CSVEAGAGNTGELFF. The DNA for the CDR3 is TGCAGCGTTGAAGCAGGGGCTGGGAACACCGGGGAGCTGTTTTTT.